The sequence of this T cell receptor (beta chain) was determined in a study of blood T cell repertoires in COVID-19. Germline V gene sequence: CDR1 SGHRS, CDR2 YFSETQ. CDR3 length: 16 residues. V shed 4 bases and J 0 bases; nucleotides not matched to a gene: 5. Measured with immunoSEQ multiplex PCR; TCRdb has only the in-frame clones, and not every one. The repertoire holds fewer than 150,000 clones, with more than 60% as singletons. Sequenced input: peripheral blood. This chain links TRBV5-1 with TRBJ2-5; TRBD2 matches at 11 bases. This clonotype was sampled from a man in his fifties with acute or convalescent COVID-19. For the CDR3, the DNA is TGCGCCAGCAGCCATCCTAGCGGGGGGAACCAAGAGACCCAGTACTTC. Its translation is CASSHPSGGNQETQYF.